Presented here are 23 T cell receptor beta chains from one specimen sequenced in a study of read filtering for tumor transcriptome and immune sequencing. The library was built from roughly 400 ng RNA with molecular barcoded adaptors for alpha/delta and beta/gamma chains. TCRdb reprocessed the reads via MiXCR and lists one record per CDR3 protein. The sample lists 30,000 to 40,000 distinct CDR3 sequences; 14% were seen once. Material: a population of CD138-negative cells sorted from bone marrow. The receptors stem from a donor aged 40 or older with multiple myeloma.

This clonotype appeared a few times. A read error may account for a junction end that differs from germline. CDR3 sequence reads: CAGRNGLAGARGNTGELFF. The DNA of the CDR3 is TGTGCCGGCAGGAATGGACTAGCGGGAGCCCGGGGGAACACCGGGGAGCTGTTTTTT. This chain links TRBV7-9 with TRBJ2-2; TRBD2 agrees at 13 bases. The germline CDR1 and CDR2 sequences are SEHNR and FQNEAQ (reference sequence). The CDR3 runs to 19 residues.

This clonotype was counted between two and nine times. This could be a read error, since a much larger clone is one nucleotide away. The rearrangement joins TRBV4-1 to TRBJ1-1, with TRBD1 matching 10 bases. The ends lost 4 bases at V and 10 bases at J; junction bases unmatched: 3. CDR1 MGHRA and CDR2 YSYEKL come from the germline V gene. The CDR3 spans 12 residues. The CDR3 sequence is CASSRGTGVAFF. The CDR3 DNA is TGCGCCAGCAGCCGAGGGACAGGGGTAGCTTTCTTT.

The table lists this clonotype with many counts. The CDR3 DNA reads as TGTGCCATCAGTGAGGGGACTAGCGGGAGTGTTAATACGCAGTATTTT. It translates to CAISEGTSGSVNTQYF. The chain couples TRBV10-3 to TRBJ2-3; 14 nucleotides align to TRBD2. CDR1 ENHRY and CDR2 SYGVKD come from the germline V gene. The CDR3 has 16 amino acids. The trim removed 2 bases at V and 7 bases at J, leaving 5 bases unmatched.

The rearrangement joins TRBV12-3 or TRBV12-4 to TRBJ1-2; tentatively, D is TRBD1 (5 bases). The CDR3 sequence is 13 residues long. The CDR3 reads CDISSGAVYGYTF. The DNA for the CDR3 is TGTGACATCAGTTCCGGGGCGGTCTATGGCTACACCTTC.

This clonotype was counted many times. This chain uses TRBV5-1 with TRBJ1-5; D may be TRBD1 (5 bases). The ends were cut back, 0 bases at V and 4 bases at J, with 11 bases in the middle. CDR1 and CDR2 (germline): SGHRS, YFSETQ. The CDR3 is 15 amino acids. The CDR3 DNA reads TGCGCCAGCAGCTTGGGGGGGGTACAGAATCAGCCCCAGCATTTT. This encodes CASSLGGVQNQPQHF.

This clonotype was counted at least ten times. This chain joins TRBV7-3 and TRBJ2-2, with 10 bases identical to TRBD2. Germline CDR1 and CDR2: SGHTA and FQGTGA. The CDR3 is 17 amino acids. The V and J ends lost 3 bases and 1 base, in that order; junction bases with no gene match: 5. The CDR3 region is CASSFRTSGENTGELFF. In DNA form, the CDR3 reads TGTGCCAGCAGCTTTCGGACTAGCGGTGAGAACACCGGGGAGCTGTTTTTT.

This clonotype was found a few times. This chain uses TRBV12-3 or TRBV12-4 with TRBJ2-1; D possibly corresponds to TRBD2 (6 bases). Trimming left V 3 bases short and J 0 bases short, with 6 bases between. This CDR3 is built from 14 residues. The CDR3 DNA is TGTGCCAGCAGTTTGGAGGGCTCCTACAATGAGCAGTTCTTC. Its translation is CASSLEGSYNEQFF.

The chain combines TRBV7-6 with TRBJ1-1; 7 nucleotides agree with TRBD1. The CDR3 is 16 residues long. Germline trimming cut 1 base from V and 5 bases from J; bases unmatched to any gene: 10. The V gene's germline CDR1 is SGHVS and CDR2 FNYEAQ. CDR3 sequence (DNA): TGTGCCAGCAGCTTAGGGCGGTTCAGGGGGGCGACTGAAGCTTTCTTT. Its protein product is CASSLGRFRGATEAFF.

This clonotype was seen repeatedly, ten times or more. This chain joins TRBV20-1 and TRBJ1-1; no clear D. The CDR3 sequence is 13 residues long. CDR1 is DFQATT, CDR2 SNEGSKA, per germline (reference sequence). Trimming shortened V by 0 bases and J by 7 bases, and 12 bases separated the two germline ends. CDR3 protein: CSAREAGRVEAFF. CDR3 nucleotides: TGCAGTGCTAGAGAGGCGGGGAGAGTTGAAGCTTTCTTT.

The CDR3 here is CSAPQGGLAGTGELFF. The CDR3 coding sequence is TGCAGTGCTCCCCAAGGGGGACTAGCGGGAACCGGGGAGCTGTTTTTT. This sequence joins TRBV20-1 and TRBJ2-2, with 13 bases aligning to TRBD2. CDR1 is DFQATT, CDR2 SNEGSKA, per germline (reference sequence). Germline trimming cut 5 bases from V and 5 bases from J; bases unmatched to any gene: 8. This CDR3 contains 16 residues.

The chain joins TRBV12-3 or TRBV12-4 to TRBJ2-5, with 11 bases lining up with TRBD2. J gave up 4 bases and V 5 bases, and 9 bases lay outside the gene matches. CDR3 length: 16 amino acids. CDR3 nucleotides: TGTGCCAGCAGTCCCCATAGCGGGAGGGCCACAGAGACCCAGTACTTC. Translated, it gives CASSPHSGRATETQYF.

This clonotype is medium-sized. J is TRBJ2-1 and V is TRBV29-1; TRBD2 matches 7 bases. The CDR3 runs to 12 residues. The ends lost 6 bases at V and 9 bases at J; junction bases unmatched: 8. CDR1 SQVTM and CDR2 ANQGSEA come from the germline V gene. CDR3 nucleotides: TGCAGCGTGGAGGGAGGGCCGCGTGAGCAGTTCTTC. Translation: CSVEGGPREQFF.

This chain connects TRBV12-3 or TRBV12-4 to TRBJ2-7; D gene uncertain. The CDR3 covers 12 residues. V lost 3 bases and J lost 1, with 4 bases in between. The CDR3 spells CASSFGSYEQYF. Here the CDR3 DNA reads TGTGCCAGCAGTTTTGGGTCCTACGAGCAGTACTTC.

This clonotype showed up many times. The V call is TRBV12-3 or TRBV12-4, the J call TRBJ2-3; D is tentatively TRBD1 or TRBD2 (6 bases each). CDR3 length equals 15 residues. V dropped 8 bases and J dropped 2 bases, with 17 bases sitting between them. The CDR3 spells CASSEVRGLTDTQYF. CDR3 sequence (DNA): TGTGCCAGCTCCGAGGTACGGGGGCTCACAGATACGCAGTATTTT.

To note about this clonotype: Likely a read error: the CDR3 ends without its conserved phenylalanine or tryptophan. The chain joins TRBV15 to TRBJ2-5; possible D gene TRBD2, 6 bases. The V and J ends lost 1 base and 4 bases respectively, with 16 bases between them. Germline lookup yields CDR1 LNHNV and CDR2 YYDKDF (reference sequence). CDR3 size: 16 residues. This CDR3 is CATSRGSRGARETQYL. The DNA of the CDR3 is TGTGCCACCAGCAGAGGATCACGCGGGGCGCGAGAGACCCAGTACCTC.

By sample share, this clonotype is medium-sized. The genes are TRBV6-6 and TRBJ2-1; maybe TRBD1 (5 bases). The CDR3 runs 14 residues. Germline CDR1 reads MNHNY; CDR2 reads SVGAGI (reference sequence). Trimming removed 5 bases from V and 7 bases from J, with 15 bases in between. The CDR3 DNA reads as TGTGCCAGCAGTCAGGGCGGTTCGGCAAATGAGCAGTTCTTC. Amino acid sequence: CASSQGGSANEQFF.

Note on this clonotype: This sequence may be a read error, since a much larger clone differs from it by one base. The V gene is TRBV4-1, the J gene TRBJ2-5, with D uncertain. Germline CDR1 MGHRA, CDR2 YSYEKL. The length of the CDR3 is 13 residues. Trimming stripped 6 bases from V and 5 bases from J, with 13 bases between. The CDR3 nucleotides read TGCGCCAGCAGTCGGCTGGTATGCGAGACCCAGTACTTC. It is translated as CASSRLVCETQYF.

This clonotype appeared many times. The CDR3 sequence: CSARFLDRGFVEQYF. The CDR3 coding sequence is TGCAGTGCTAGATTCTTAGACAGGGGGTTTGTCGAGCAGTACTTC. The rearrangement joins TRBV20-1 to TRBJ2-7, with 9 nucleotides matching TRBD1. This CDR3 region has 15 residues. The V and J ends lost 2 bases and 6 bases, in that order; junction bases with no gene match: 11. Germline lookup yields CDR1 DFQATT and CDR2 SNEGSKA (reference sequence).

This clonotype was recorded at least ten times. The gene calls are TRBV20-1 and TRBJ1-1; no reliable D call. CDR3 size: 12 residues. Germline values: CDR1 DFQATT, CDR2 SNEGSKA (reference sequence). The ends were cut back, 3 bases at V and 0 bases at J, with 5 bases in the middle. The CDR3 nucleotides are TGCAGTGCTAGTATGTTGAACACTGAAGCTTTCTTT. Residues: CSASMLNTEAFF.

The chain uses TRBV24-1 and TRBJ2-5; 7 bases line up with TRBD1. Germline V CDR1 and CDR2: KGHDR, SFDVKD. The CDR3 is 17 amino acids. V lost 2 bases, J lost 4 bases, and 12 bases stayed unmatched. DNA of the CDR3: TGTGCCACCAGTGATTCCTTCCGACACAGGGACAGAGAGACCCAGTACTTC. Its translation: CATSDSFRHRDRETQYF.

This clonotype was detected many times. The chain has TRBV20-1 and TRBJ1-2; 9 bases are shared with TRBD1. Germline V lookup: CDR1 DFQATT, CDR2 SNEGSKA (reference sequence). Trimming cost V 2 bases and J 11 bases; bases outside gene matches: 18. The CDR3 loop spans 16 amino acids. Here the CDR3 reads CSARKHPGQGTVPYTF. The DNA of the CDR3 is TGCAGTGCTAGAAAACACCCGGGACAGGGTACGGTCCCTTACACCTTC.

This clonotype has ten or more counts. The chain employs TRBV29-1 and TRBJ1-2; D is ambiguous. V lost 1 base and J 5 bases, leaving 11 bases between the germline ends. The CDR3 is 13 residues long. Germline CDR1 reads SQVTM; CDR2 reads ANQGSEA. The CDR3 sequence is CSVEAGLRYGYTF. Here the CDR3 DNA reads TGCAGCGTTGAAGCCGGGTTAAGATATGGCTACACCTTC.

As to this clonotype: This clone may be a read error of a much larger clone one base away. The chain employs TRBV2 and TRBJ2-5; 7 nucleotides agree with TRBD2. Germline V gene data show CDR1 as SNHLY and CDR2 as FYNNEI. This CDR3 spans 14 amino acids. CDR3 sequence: CASSGYWGGESQYF. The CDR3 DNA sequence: TGTGCCAGCAGTGGTTATTGGGGGGGAGAGTCCCAGTACTTC.